Below, one T cell receptor beta chain is given with its context. Naive CD8 T cells were FACS-sorted by CD8+CD4-CCR7+CD45RA+ markers. This record belongs to a study of molecular identifiers for immune sequencing clone quantification. For bulk TCR libraries, previously described methods and listed TCR primers were used. TCRdb analysed the PCR reads with MiXCR anew, one entry per CDR3 protein. The data hold 490,000 or so distinct CDR3 sequences, with around 21% observed a single time. The CDR3 runs 11 residues. The V and J ends lost 3 bases and 11 bases respectively, with 11 bases between them. The sequencing sample was made of naive CD8+ T cells from blood, with Jurkat cell RNA spiked in. Subset noted: FACS-sorted CD8+CD4-CCR7+CD45RA+ naive T cells. This clonotype originated in a human donor in good health. Some libraries in this study had Jurkat cell RNA spiked in. The V and J genes are TRBV12-3 or TRBV12-4 and TRBJ2-7, with D unresolved. The CDR3 loop reads CASSFGTREYF. CDR3 DNA: TGTGCCAGCAGTTTCGGAACTCGGGAGTACTTC.